This T cell receptor beta chain is drawn from a study of T cell responses to AZD1222 COVID-19 vaccine. Study-level findings and limits: No repertoire was sampled before or during the peak T cell response, only after it. Seropositivity was recorded at baseline in only 5 or 6 AZD1222 recipients. Among the donors, most were white British and more were female, and clonal diversity was possibly underestimated. Spike regions recognized by vaccine-associated CD4 TCRs spanned the protein, led by 160-218 and 743-854.

Details on this clone: Its antigen is currently unknown.

Method: immunoSEQ multiplex PCR; TCRdb's copy keeps in-frame clones and lacks some. This sample yields over 150,000 clones, of which 88% are seen a single time; about 4.3% belongs to the top ten. Germline V CDR1 and CDR2: SGHNT, YYREEE (reference sequence). V dropped 3 bases and J dropped 4 bases, with 14 bases sitting between them. CDR3 length: 14 residues. This rearrangement joins TRBV5-4 to TRBJ2-7; D possibly matches TRBD1 or TRBD2 (5 bases each). Specimen: peripheral blood, collected 28 days after the second AZD1222 dose. The receptor was isolated from an adult who received the AZD1222 COVID-19 vaccine. The CDR3 region has the DNA TGTGCCAGCAGCTCTGGAAGGGGCGGGTACGAGCAGTACTTC. Protein: CASSSGRGGYEQYF.